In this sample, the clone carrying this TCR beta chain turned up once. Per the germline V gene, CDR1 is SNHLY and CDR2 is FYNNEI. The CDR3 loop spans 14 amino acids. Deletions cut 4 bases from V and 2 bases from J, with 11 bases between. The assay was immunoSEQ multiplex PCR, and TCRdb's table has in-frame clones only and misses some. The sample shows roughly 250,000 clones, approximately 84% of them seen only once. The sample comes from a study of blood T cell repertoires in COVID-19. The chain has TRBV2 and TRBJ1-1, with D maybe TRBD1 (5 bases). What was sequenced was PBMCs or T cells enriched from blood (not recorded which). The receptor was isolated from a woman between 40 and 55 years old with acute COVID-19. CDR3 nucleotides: TGTGCCAGCAGTGTAGGGGAGGTTAACACTGAAGCTTTCTTT. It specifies CASSVGEVNTEAFF.